This is a list of T cell receptor beta chains from one sample in a study of blood T cell repertoires in COVID-19. Sequenced by immunoSEQ multiplex PCR; TCRdb stores in-frame clones only, minus some. Of some 210,000 clones in the sample, almost 85% are singletons; the top ten hold more than 10%. Sequenced sample: peripheral blood. These receptors originate from a woman aged 40 to 50 with acute or convalescent COVID-19. The CDR3 runs from the conserved cysteine through the conserved F or W. Each record gives: D gene, clone size, J gene, V gene, CDR3 protein, CDR3 DNA. The D gene is left open where the match is weak. Not all rows give a size; the values are once, few, many and, for expanded clones, a class.

>TRBD2|-|TRBJ2-6|TRBV6-5
CAGGVTFSGANVLTF
TGTGCCGGGGGGGTAACCTTTTCTGGGGCCAACGTCCTGACTTTC
>-|-|TRBJ2-4|TRBV18
CASSPPDRPNIQYF
TGTGCCAGCTCACCACCTGACAGACCCAACATTCAGTACTTC
>TRBD1|-|TRBJ2-3|TRBV5-8
CASSFGTVYTDTQYF
TGTGCCAGCAGCTTCGGGACAGTGTACACAGATACGCAGTATTTT
>-|-|TRBJ2-7|TRBV29-1
CSVEDQSRGEQYF
TGCAGCGTTGAAGATCAATCGCGGGGCGAGCAGTACTTC
>-|-|TRBJ1-3|TRBV9
CASSVASSGNTIYF
TGTGCCAGCAGCGTAGCGAGCTCTGGAAACACCATATATTTT
>TRBD2|-|TRBJ2-7|TRBV11-2
CASSLESSGSSGRRSYEQYF
TGTGCCAGCAGCTTAGAATCGAGCGGGTCGAGCGGGAGGAGATCCTACGAGCAGTACTTC
>TRBD1|once|TRBJ1-2|TRBV7-9
CASSRDRTLYGYTF
TGTGCCAGCAGCCGGGACAGGACGCTCTATGGCTACACCTTC
>TRBD2|-|TRBJ2-7|TRBV6-5
CASKRLEAGPYEQYF
TGTGCCAGCAAAAGGTTGGAAGCGGGACCCTACGAGCAGTACTTC
>-|-|TRBJ1-2|TRBV10-3
CATTRDSGGYGYTF
TGTGCCACCACCCGGGACTCCGGAGGCTATGGCTACACCTTC
>-|-|TRBJ1-2|TRBV24-1
CATSERGYGYTF
TGTGCCACCAGTGAAAGGGGGTATGGCTACACCTTC
>-|once|TRBJ2-2|TRBV6-2/TRBV6-3
CASSEPRGTGELFF
TGTGCCAGCAGTGAGCCCAGGGGAACCGGGGAGCTGTTTTTT